A selection of T cell receptor beta chains follows, all from one sample in a study of molecular identifiers for immune sequencing clone quantification. Each CDR3 protein is one row after TCRdb ran MiXCR on the PCR reads. The sample includes 60,000 to 65,000 distinct CDR3 sequences, about 20% of them seen just once. Material: naive CD8+ T cells from blood, with Jurkat cell RNA spiked in. The origin of the receptors is a human donor in good health. Some libraries in this study had Jurkat cell RNA spiked in. Each CDR3 is given with its conserved first and last residue. D genes are given only for firm matches.

V gene: TRBV30; D gene: NA; CDR3 protein: CACPNTQNTEAFF
V gene: TRBV6-6; D gene: TRBD2; CDR3 protein: CASSSERERFYEQYF
V gene: TRBV7-8; D gene: TRBD2; CDR3 protein: CASSLVGLAGDTDTQYF
V gene: TRBV6-2/TRBV6-3; D gene: TRBD1; CDR3 protein: CASSQQGAGAEAFF
V gene: TRBV9; D gene: NA; CDR3 protein: CASSVESGQIFSYNEQFF
V gene: TRBV7-9; D gene: NA; CDR3 protein: CASTGQDSYEQYF
V gene: TRBV4-1; D gene: TRBD1; CDR3 protein: CASSQTGQGSYEQYF
V gene: TRBV21-1; D gene: NA; CDR3 protein: CASSSFPNSYEQYF
V gene: TRBV20-1; D gene: NA; CDR3 protein: CSARDLGRRYQETQYF
V gene: TRBV28; D gene: NA; CDR3 protein: CASSFPAGTNTDTQYF
V gene: TRBV13; D gene: NA; CDR3 protein: CASSLGPGGGNYNEQFF
V gene: TRBV4-1; D gene: NA; CDR3 protein: CASSQGQTVAEQFF
V gene: TRBV4-1; D gene: NA; CDR3 protein: CASSPLGDQPQHF
V gene: TRBV18; D gene: NA; CDR3 protein: CASSPFPGTTYEQYF
V gene: TRBV29-1; D gene: NA; CDR3 protein: CSVAESNTGELFF
V gene: TRBV7-3; D gene: TRBD2; CDR3 protein: CASSGGGSYNEQFF
V gene: TRBV20-1; D gene: NA; CDR3 protein: CSARVRMAYEQYF
V gene: TRBV7-9; D gene: TRBD2; CDR3 protein: CASSPFLVGGEQYF
V gene: TRBV5-4; D gene: NA; CDR3 protein: CASSFEFNYEQYF